This T cell receptor beta chain was found in a study of the immune and genomic landscape of osteosarcoma. The overall study: Patients were 60% male; approximately 73% had localized disease.

Turning to this clone: Its antigen is unknown.

CDR3 size: 14 residues. V shed 1 base, J shed 5 bases, and the junction held 2 bases outside the gene matches. Germline V lookup: CDR1 SGDLS, CDR2 YYNGEE. Study findings and constraints: Average productive clonality was roughly 0.09, with a maximum of about 0.3.

The post-treatment osteosarcoma tumors were primary, local recurrence or metastasis specimens from poor-prognosis patients. Profiled with immunoSEQ multiplex PCR; TCRdb holds only in-frame clones, not every one. The table shows 6,000 to 7,000 clones, with almost 70% occurring only once. This rearrangement joins TRBV9 to TRBJ2-2; 7 positions match TRBD1. Sequenced: osteosarcoma tumor tissue from the lung. This TCR was recovered from a human donor with osteosarcoma. CDR3 in amino acids: CASSVTGETGELFF. CDR3 DNA sequence: TGTGCCAGCAGCGTAACAGGGGAAACCGGGGAGCTGTTTTTT.